This T cell receptor beta chain was documented in a study of T cell responses to AZD1222 COVID-19 vaccine. Study-level results: Sampled repertoires all dated from after the peak T cell response. Unmutated variant regions reportedly attract nearly half of all spike-specific TCRs. The sample set comprised mostly white British donors with more females, and clonal diversity was possibly underestimated.

A note on this clone: Its antigen is currently unknown.

Second doses at about 4 or about 12 weeks were pooled. CDR3 size: 16 residues. The germline V gene encodes CDR1 LNHDA and CDR2 SQIVND (reference sequence). Unmatched junction bases numbered 8, after V lost 3 bases and J lost 4 bases. Profiled with immunoSEQ multiplex PCR; TCRdb holds only in-frame clones, not every one. The table lists 120,000 or so clones, about 86% of them singletons. The source was peripheral blood, collected 28 days after the second AZD1222 dose. The chain employs TRBV19 and TRBJ2-2; 7 bases fit TRBD2. This clonotype originated in an adult who received the AZD1222 COVID-19 vaccine. CDR3 nucleotides: TGTGCCAGTAGTATTCCCCTGGGGGGGGGCACCGGGGAGCTGTTTTTT. It translates to CASSIPLGGGTGELFF.